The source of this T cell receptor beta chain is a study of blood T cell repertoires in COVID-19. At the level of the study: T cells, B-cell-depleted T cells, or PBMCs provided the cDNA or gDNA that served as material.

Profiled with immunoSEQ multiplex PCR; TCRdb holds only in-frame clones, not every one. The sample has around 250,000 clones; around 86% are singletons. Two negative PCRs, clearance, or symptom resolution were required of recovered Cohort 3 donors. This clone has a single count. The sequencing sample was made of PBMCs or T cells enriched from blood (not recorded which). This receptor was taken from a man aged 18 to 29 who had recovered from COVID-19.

The CDR3 spells CASSLDSYRENTEAFF. The CDR3 bases are TGTGCCAGCAGCTTAGATAGCTACAGGGAAAACACTGAAGCTTTCTTT. This chain joins TRBV7-8 and TRBJ1-1; TRBD1 might be the D (6 bases). This CDR3 contains 16 residues. CDR1 is SGHVS, CDR2 FQNEAQ, per germline. V was shortened by 1 base and J by 2 bases, with 14 bases between the two germline ends.